This TCR beta chain appears in the sequencing data of a study of CD8+CD57+ T cells in acquired aplastic anemia. Study at large: Yields of DNA that came from sorted CD4+ and CD8+ cells averaged roughly 3.2 ug.

Individuals selected for sequencing had exhibited CD8+CD57+ cell expansion on flow cytometry. Patients uniformly had severe acquired aplastic anemia. Each patient gave a blood sample that was collected before any therapy had been received. As to this clonotype: Its antigen is as yet unknown.

The template used for profiling TCR beta VDJ and CDR3 was genomic DNA. TCRdb recomputed calls from the reads with MiXCR, one row per CDR3 protein. The sample shows approximately 260,000 distinct CDR3 sequences, roughly 82% of them seen only once. General study results and limits: Significant differences in CD8+ Simpson's diversity were not observed between patients and controls.

The CDR3 runs to 14 residues. The V end lost 3 bases, the J end lost 6 bases, and 12 bases lay between the germline ends. Germline-derived CDR1 and CDR2 are SGHNT and YENEEA. The sequenced sample consisted of sorted CD4+, CD8+, or CD8+CD57+ T cells (not recorded which) from PBMCs. This receptor was obtained from a human donor with aplastic anemia. The V gene is TRBV11-3, the J gene TRBJ1-5; D possibly corresponds to TRBD1 (6 bases). CDR3 sequence (DNA): TGTGCCAGCAGCTTGCTACAGGGAGTTCAGCCCCAGCATTTT. It encodes CASSLLQGVQPQHF.